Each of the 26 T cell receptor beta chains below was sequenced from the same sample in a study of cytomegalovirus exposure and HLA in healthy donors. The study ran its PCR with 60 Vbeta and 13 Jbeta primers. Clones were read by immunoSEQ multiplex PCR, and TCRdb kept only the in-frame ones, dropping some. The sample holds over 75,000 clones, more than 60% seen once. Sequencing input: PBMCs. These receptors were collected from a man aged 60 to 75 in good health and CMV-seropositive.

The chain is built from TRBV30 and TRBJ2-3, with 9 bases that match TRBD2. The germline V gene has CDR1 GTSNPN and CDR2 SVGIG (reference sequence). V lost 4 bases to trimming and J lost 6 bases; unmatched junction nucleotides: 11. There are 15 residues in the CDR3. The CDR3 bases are TGTGCCTGGACTGCTGTGCGGGGGGGCTCGGATACGCAGTATTTT. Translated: CAWTAVRGGSDTQYF.

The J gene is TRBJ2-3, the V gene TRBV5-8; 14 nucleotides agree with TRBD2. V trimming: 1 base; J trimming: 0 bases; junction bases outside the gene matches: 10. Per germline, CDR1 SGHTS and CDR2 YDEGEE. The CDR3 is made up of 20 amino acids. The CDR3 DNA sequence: TGTGCCAGCAGCTTGACCTTGGGGACTAGCGGGGGCCTTAGCACAGATACGCAGTATTTT. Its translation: CASSLTLGTSGGLSTDTQYF.

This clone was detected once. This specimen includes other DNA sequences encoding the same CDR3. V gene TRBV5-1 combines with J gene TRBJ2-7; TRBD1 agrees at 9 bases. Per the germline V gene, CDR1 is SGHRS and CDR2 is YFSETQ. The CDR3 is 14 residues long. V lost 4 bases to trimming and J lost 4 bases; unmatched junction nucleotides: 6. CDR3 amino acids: CASSPGDRAYEQYF. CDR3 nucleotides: TGCGCCAGCAGCCCTGGGGACAGGGCGTACGAGCAGTACTTC.

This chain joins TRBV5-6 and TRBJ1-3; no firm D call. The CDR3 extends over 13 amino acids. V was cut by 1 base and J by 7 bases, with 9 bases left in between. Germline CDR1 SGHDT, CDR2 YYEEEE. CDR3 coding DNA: TGTGCCAGCAGCTTGAACGGGGTTAACACCATATATTTT. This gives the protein CASSLNGVNTIYF.

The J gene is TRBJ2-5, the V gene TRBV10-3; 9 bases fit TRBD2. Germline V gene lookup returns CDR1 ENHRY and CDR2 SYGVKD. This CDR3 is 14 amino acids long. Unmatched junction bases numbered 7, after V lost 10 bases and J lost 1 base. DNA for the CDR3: TGTGCCACCCGGGCTAGCGGGACCCAAGAGACCCAGTACTTC. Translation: CATRASGTQETQYF.

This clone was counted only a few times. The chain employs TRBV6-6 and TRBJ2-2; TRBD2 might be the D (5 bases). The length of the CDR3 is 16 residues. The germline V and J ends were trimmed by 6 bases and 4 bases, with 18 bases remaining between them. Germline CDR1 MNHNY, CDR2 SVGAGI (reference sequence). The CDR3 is CASSPTREVGTGELFF. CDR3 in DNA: TGTGCCAGCAGCCCAACGAGGGAAGTAGGCACCGGGGAGCTGTTTTTT.

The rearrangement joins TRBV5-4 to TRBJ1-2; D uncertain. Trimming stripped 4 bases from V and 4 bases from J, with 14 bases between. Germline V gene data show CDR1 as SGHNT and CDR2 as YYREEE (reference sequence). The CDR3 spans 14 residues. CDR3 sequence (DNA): TGTGCCAGCAGCCCGGAGACCGCCTCCTATGGCTACACCTTC. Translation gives CASSPETASYGYTF.

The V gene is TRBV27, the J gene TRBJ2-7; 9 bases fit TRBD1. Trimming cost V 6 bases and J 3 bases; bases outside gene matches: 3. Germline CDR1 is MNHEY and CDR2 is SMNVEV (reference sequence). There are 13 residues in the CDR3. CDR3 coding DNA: TGTGCCAGCAGCTGGACAGGGGACTACGAGCAGTACTTC. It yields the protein CASSWTGDYEQYF.

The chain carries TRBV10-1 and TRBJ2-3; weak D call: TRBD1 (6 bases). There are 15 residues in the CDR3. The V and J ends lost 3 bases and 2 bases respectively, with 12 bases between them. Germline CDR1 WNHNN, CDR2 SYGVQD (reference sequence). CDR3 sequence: CASSEGDTSTDTQYF. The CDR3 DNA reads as TGCGCCAGCAGTGAAGGGGACACCTCCACAGATACGCAGTATTTT.

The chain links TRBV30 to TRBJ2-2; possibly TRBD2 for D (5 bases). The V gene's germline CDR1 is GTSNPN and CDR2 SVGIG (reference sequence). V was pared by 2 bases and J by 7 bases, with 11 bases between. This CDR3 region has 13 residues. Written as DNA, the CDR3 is TGTGCCTGGAGTCGGGTGGCGGGCGGGGAGCTGTTTTTT. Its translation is CAWSRVAGGELFF.

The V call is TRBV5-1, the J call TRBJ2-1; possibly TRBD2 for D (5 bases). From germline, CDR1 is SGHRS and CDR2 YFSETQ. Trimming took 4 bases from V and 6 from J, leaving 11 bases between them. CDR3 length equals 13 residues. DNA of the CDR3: TGCGCCAGCAGCCTCATACTAGGCAATGAGCAGTTCTTC. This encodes CASSLILGNEQFF.

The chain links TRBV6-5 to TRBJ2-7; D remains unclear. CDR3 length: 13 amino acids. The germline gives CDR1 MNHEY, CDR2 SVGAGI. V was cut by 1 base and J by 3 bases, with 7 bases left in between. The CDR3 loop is CASSYWPFYEQYF. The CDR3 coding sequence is TGTGCCAGCAGTTACTGGCCCTTCTACGAGCAGTACTTC.

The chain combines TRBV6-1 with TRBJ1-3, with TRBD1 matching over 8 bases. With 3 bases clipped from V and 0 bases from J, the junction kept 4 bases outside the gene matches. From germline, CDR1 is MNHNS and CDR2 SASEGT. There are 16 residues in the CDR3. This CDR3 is CASSDLGQGSGNTIYF. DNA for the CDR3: TGTGCCAGCAGTGACCTCGGACAGGGCTCTGGAAACACCATATATTTT.

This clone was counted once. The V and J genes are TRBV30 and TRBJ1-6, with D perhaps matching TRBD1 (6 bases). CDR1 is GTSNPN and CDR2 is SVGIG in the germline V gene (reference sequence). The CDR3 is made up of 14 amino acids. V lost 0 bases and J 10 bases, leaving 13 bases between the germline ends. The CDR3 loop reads CAWSVGAGASPLHF. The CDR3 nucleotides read TGTGCCTGGAGTGTAGGGGCAGGGGCATCACCCCTCCACTTT.

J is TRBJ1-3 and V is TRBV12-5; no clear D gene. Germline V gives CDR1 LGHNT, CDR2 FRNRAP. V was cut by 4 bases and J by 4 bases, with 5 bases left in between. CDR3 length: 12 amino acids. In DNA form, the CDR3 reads TGTGCTAGTGGTTATCCGGGAAACACCATATATTTT. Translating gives CASGYPGNTIYF.

As DNA, the CDR3 is TGTGCCAGCACCCTTCAGGGGGCGTACTATGGCTACACCTTC. The encoded protein is CASTLQGAYYGYTF. This chain connects TRBV28 to TRBJ1-2; 8 nucleotides agree with TRBD1. The CDR3 covers 14 residues. Germline CDR1 and CDR2: MDHEN and SYDVKM. The trim removed 7 bases at V and 3 bases at J, leaving 7 bases unmatched.

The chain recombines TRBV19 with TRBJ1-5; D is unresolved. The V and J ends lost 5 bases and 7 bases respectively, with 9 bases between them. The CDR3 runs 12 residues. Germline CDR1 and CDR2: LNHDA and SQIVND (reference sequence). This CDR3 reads CASSPQVQPQHF. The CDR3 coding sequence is TGTGCCAGTAGTCCCCAGGTCCAGCCCCAGCATTTT.

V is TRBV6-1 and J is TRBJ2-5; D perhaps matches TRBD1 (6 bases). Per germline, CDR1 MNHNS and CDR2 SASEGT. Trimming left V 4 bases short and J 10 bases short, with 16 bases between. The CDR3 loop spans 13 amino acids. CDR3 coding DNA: TGTGCCAGCAGTGCGAACAGGGACAATGACCAGTACTTC. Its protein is CASSANRDNDQYF.

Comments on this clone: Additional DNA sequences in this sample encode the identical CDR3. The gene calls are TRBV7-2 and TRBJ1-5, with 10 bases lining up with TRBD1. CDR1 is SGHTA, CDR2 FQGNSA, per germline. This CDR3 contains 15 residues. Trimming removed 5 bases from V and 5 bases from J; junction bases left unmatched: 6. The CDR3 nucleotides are TGTGCCAGCAGCCTCGGGACAGGGGTCTATCAGCCCCAGCATTTT. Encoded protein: CASSLGTGVYQPQHF.

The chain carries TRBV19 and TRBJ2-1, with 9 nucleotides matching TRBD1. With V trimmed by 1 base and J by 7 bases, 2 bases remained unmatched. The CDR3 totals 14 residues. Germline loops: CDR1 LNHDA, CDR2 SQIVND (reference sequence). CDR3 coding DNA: TGTGCCAGTAGTATAGGGACAGGGGTTAATGAGCAGTTCTTC. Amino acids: CASSIGTGVNEQFF.

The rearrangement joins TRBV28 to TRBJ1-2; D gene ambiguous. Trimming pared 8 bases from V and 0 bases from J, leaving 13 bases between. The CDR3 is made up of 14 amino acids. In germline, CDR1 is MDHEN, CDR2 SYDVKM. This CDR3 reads CASLRPGSNYGYTF. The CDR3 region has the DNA TGTGCCAGCCTACGGCCGGGTTCTAACTATGGCTACACCTTC.

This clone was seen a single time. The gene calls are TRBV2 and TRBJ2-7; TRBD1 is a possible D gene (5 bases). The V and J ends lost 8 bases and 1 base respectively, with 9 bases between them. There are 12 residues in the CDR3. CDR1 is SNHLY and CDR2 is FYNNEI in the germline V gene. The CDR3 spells CASCRGSYEQYF. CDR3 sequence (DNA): TGTGCCAGCTGTAGGGGTTCCTACGAGCAGTACTTC. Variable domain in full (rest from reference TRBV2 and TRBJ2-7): EPEVTQTPSHQVTQMGQEVILRCVPISNHLYFYWYRQILGQKVEFLVSFYNNEISEKSEIFDDQFSVERPDGSNFTLKIRSTKLEDSAMYFCASCRGSYEQYFGPGTRLTVT.

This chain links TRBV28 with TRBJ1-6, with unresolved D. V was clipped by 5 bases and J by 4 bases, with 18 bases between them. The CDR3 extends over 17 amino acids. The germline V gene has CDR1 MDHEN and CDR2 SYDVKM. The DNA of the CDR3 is TGTGCCAGCAGTCAAACCCGAACCGGGGTGTATAATTCACCCCTCCACTTT. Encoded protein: CASSQTRTGVYNSPLHF.

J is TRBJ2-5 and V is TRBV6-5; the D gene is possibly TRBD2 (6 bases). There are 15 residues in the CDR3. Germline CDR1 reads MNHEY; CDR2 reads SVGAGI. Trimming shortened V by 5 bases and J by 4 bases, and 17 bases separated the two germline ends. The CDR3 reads CASSASVFGGETQYF. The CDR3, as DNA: TGTGCCAGCAGTGCTTCCGTGTTCGGGGGAGAGACCCAGTACTTC.

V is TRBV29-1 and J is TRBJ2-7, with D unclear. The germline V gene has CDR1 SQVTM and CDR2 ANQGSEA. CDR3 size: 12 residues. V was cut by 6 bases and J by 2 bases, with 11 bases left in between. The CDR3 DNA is TGCAGCGTCACGTCGGGTGCCTACGAGCAGTACTTC. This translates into CSVTSGAYEQYF.

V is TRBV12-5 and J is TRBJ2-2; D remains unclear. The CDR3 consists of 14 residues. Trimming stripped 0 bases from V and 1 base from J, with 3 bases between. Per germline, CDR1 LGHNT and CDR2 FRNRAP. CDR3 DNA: TGTGCTAGTGGTTTGGTACTGAACACCGGGGAGCTGTTTTTT. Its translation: CASGLVLNTGELFF.